These 26 T cell receptor beta chains originate from one sample sequenced in a study of T cells in Graves' hyperthyroidism and ophthalmopathy. RNA transcripts yielded amplified TCR beta CDR3 regions. HTBI primers were the set used in a first-round RT-PCR of the TCR CDR3. From the multiplex PCR reads, TCRdb called clonotypes with MiXCR, one entry per CDR3 protein. The table lists hundreds of thousands of distinct CDR3 sequences, around 15% of them singletons. Sequencing used blood. These receptors originate from a woman between 35 and 50 years old with Graves' ophthalmopathy.

This clonotype showed up just a few times. The rearrangement uses TRBV7-8 and TRBJ2-1; 15 positions match TRBD2. This CDR3 has 17 residues. CDR1 SGHVS and CDR2 FQNEAQ come from the germline V gene. Trimming at V came to 4 bases and at J to 2 bases, leaving 3 bases not matched to a gene. Here the CDR3 DNA reads TGTGCCAGCAGCTCGCGGACTAGCGGGGGGGCCTACAATGAGCAGTTCTTC. It codes for CASSSRTSGGAYNEQFF.

As regards this clonotype: A much larger clone lies a single base off, so this may be a read error. This CDR3 is CASRLWRTEAFF. The CDR3 DNA sequence: TGTGCCAGCAGGTTATGGCGTACTGAAGCTTTCTTT. The chain is built from TRBV6-5 and TRBJ1-1; unclear D gene. The CDR3 length is 12 residues. Germline V lookup: CDR1 MNHEY, CDR2 SVGAGI. V lost 6 bases and J lost 5, with 10 bases in between.

This clonotype occurred a few times. CDR3 residues: CASSLKSDTQYF. The CDR3 DNA follows: TGTGCCAGCAGCTTAAAGTCAGATACGCAGTATTTT. V is TRBV13 and J is TRBJ2-3; D gene uncertain. CDR1 PRHDT and CDR2 FYEKMQ come from the germline V gene (reference sequence). The germline V and J ends were trimmed by 2 bases and 4 bases, with 4 bases remaining between them. CDR3 length equals 12 residues.

This clonotype turned up a few times. This CDR3 is CASSFLGQGVETQYF. In nucleotides, the CDR3 is TGCGCCAGCAGCTTTTTGGGACAGGGGGTGGAGACCCAGTACTTC. The chain joins TRBV5-1 to TRBJ2-5; TRBD1 aligns across 11 bases. Germline V lookup: CDR1 SGHRS, CDR2 YFSETQ. J lost 5 bases, V lost 2 bases, and 5 bases had no gene match. The CDR3 consists of 15 residues.

The chain joins TRBV12-3 or TRBV12-4 to TRBJ2-6; no clear D. There are 14 residues in the CDR3. V gave up 5 bases and J gave up 4 bases, with 9 bases separating them. In nucleotides, the CDR3 is TGTGCCAGCAGTATACATCAGGGGGCCAACGTCCTGACTTTC. This sequence encodes CASSIHQGANVLTF.

This clonotype was detected only once. This sequence joins TRBV19 and TRBJ2-1; 13 positions agree with TRBD2. The CDR3 runs to 12 residues. The germline gives CDR1 LNHDA, CDR2 SQIVND (reference sequence). Germline trimming cut 6 bases from V and 12 bases from J; bases unmatched to any gene: 2. In DNA form, the CDR3 reads TGTGCCAGTAGACTAGCGGGAGGGGCGCAGTTCTTC. Protein sequence: CASRLAGGAQFF.

The rearrangement joins TRBV13 to TRBJ2-1, with TRBD2 matching over 11 bases. The trim removed 2 bases at V and 4 bases at J, leaving 1 base unmatched. This CDR3 has 15 amino acids. The germline gives CDR1 PRHDT, CDR2 FYEKMQ (reference sequence). The chain's CDR3 is CASSLPSGGYNEQFF. Here the CDR3 DNA reads TGTGCCAGCAGCTTACCTAGCGGGGGGTACAATGAGCAGTTCTTC.

This clonotype has a count of ten or more. The chain recombines TRBV2 with TRBJ2-2, with D perhaps TRBD1 (5 bases). Germline CDR1 is SNHLY and CDR2 is FYNNEI. CDR3 size: 15 residues. V gave up 6 bases and J gave up 1 base, with 12 bases separating them. The CDR3 sequence: CASRIGHMNTGELFF. As DNA, the CDR3 is TGTGCCAGCAGAATAGGACACATGAACACCGGGGAGCTGTTTTTT.

The table lists this clonotype with many counts. The rearrangement links TRBV12-3 or TRBV12-4 to TRBJ1-4; the match to TRBD1 covers 9 bases. The CDR3 is made up of 15 amino acids. V lost 0 bases to trimming and J lost 5 bases; unmatched junction nucleotides: 1. The CDR3 nucleotides are TGTGCCAGCAGTTTAGCGGGACAGGGCAATGAAAAACTGTTTTTT. It is translated as CASSLAGQGNEKLFF.

The sample holds many counts of this clonotype. The rearrangement links TRBV12-3 or TRBV12-4 to TRBJ2-7; perhaps D is TRBD1 or TRBD2 (5 bases each). The germline V and J ends were trimmed by 6 bases and 3 bases, with 9 bases remaining between them. The CDR3 length is 12 residues. The CDR3 bases are TGTGCCAGCAGGGGGACCAGCTACGAGCAGTACTTC. Translation: CASRGTSYEQYF.

This clonotype was picked up a small number of times. This chain uses TRBV18 with TRBJ2-4; D gene uncertain. Germline CDR1 is KGHSH and CDR2 is LQKENI. This CDR3 region has 13 residues. With 2 bases removed from V and 8 bases from J, the gap between germline ends came to 10 bases. The CDR3 coding sequence is TGTGCCAGCTCACCAGGGGTAGGTGACATTCAGTACTTC. Its translation: CASSPGVGDIQYF. Based on the CDR3 plus reference TRBV18 and TRBJ2-4, the full variable domain is NAGVMQNPRHLVRRRGQEARLRCSPMKGHSHVYWYRQLPEEGLKFMVYLQKENIIDESGMPKERFSAEFPKEGPSILRIQQVVRGDSAAYFCASSPGVGDIQYFGAGTRLSVL.

This clonotype came up many times. The chain uses TRBV10-3 and TRBJ2-5; D not resolved. The CDR3 totals 14 residues. V was pared by 0 bases and J by 5 bases, with 10 bases between. Germline-derived CDR1 and CDR2 are ENHRY and SYGVKD. The CDR3 is CAISESGLDETQYF. The CDR3, as DNA: TGTGCCATCAGTGAGTCTGGGCTAGACGAGACCCAGTACTTC.

The chain combines TRBV18 with TRBJ2-4, with D possibly matching TRBD2 (5 bases). V was pared by 3 bases and J by 5 bases, with 14 bases between. Germline CDR1 KGHSH, CDR2 LQKENI. The CDR3 is made up of 15 amino acids. CDR3 bases: TGTGCCAGCTCACCTAATACGGGATTGCAAAACATTCAGTACTTC. It encodes CASSPNTGLQNIQYF. The full variable domain, its missing parts supplied by reference TRBV18 and TRBJ2-4, is NAGVMQNPRHLVRRRGQEARLRCSPMKGHSHVYWYRQLPEEGLKFMVYLQKENIIDESGMPKERFSAEFPKEGPSILRIQQVVRGDSAAYFCASSPNTGLQNIQYFGAGTRLSVL.

In this sample, this clonotype turned up many times. The V call is TRBV5-5, the J call TRBJ2-7; D not certain. V gave up 6 bases and J gave up 0 bases, with 10 bases separating them. CDR1 and CDR2 from the germline V gene are SGHKS and YYEKEE (reference sequence). The CDR3 loop spans 13 amino acids. CDR3 sequence: CASNLWGSYEQYF. Written as DNA, the CDR3 is TGTGCCAGCAACCTGTGGGGCTCCTACGAGCAGTACTTC.

This clonotype was observed at least ten times. CDR3 protein: CASSFVKGQSPLHF. As DNA, the CDR3 is TGTGCCAGCAGCTTCGTGAAGGGCCAATCACCCCTCCACTTT. The V and J genes are TRBV7-2 and TRBJ1-6; D remains unclear. The CDR3 contains 14 residues. Trimming took 3 bases from V and 10 from J, leaving 13 bases between them. Germline values: CDR1 SGHTA, CDR2 FQGNSA.

There are a few counts of this clonotype. This sequence joins TRBV3-1 and TRBJ1-4, with D possibly TRBD1 on 5 matching bases. Germline V gene sequence: CDR1 LGHDT, CDR2 YNNKEL (reference sequence). This CDR3 contains 15 residues. With 2 bases removed from V and 3 bases from J, the gap between germline ends came to 10 bases. The DNA of the CDR3 is TGTGCCAGCAGCCAATCCAGGGCACCTAATGAAAAACTGTTTTTT. Its protein product is CASSQSRAPNEKLFF.

This clonotype has at least ten counts. This chain uses TRBV20-1 with TRBJ2-7, with D possibly matching TRBD2 (6 bases). CDR3 size: 18 residues. CDR1 and CDR2 from the germline V gene are DFQATT and SNEGSKA (reference sequence). Trimming removed 4 bases from V and 0 bases from J, with 25 bases in between. The CDR3 bases are TGCAGTGCTAAGAAGGTGGCTAGCGTGGACCCCGACTCCTACGAGCAGTACTTC. Translating it yields CSAKKVASVDPDSYEQYF.

The count of this clonotype is one. The V call is TRBV6-4, the J call TRBJ2-3, with no clear D. Trimming removed 0 bases at V and 9 bases at J, with 7 bases between. The germline V gene has CDR1 MRHNA and CDR2 SNTAGT. This CDR3 is 12 amino acids long. The CDR3: CASSDSGRTQYF. The CDR3 region has the DNA TGTGCCAGCAGTGACTCGGGCCGGACGCAGTATTTT.

This clonotype appeared many times. CDR3 in DNA: TGTGCCAGCAGCTCGATGAGTGGAGGGGGTCCCGGGGAGCTGTTTTTT. Its translation: CASSSMSGGGPGELFF. This chain uses TRBV11-3 with TRBJ2-2; D is tentatively TRBD1 or TRBD2 (6 bases each). Trimming shortened V by 4 bases and J by 6 bases, and 18 bases separated the two germline ends. The CDR3 consists of 16 residues. Germline V gene data show CDR1 as SGHNT and CDR2 as YENEEA.

This clonotype was recorded many times. The chain has TRBV27 and TRBJ2-1; 12 bases fit TRBD2. Germline V CDR1 and CDR2: MNHEY, SMNVEV (reference sequence). After removal of 5 bases from V and 9 bases from J, the junction contained 11 bases not matched to a gene. CDR3 length: 16 residues. CDR3 nucleotide sequence: TGTGCCAGCAGTCATCAACCGGGACTAGCGGGTATTGAGCAGTTCTTC. It specifies CASSHQPGLAGIEQFF.

This clonotype was detected ten times or more. The chain links TRBV7-8 to TRBJ1-5; 7 positions agree with TRBD1. Looked up from germline, CDR1 is SGHVS and CDR2 is FQNEAQ. The length of the CDR3 is 17 residues. After removal of 0 bases from V and 0 bases from J, the junction contained 5 bases not matched to a gene. The CDR3: CASSLAGTAHSNQPQHF. The DNA for the CDR3 is TGTGCCAGCAGCTTAGCGGGGACAGCACATAGCAATCAGCCCCAGCATTTT.

This clonotype was found many times. The genes are TRBV28 and TRBJ2-2, with TRBD1 identical over 12 bases. With V trimmed by 3 bases and J by 3 bases, 17 bases remained unmatched. Germline CDR1 MDHEN, CDR2 SYDVKM. The CDR3 extends over 21 amino acids. The CDR3 loop is CASSFPPPGTGGPMDTGELFF. Here the CDR3 DNA reads TGTGCCAGCAGTTTCCCCCCCCCCGGGACAGGGGGCCCTATGGACACCGGGGAGCTGTTTTTT.

The chain uses TRBV6-1 and TRBJ1-2; D remains ambiguous. The CDR3 covers 15 residues. Deletions cut 5 bases from V and 10 bases from J, with 23 bases between. CDR1 is MNHNS and CDR2 is SASEGT in the germline V gene. CDR3 DNA sequence: TGTGCCAGCAGTATCCATTCCGAGGGCGGTGCTGCCTACACCTTC. Translation gives CASSIHSEGGAAYTF.

The chain carries TRBV30 and TRBJ1-2; D is ambiguous. From germline, CDR1 is GTSNPN and CDR2 SVGIG (reference sequence). V was clipped by 1 base and J by 5 bases, with 5 bases between them. CDR3 length: 11 amino acids. CDR3 protein: CAWSAIYGYTF. The CDR3 DNA reads TGTGCCTGGAGTGCAATTTATGGCTACACCTTC.

This clonotype was counted at least ten times. V and J are TRBV3-1 and TRBJ2-1; 11 bases fit TRBD2. Germline CDR1 reads LGHDT; CDR2 reads YNNKEL (reference sequence). Trimming at V came to 6 bases and at J to 5 bases, leaving 12 bases not matched to a gene. The CDR3 length is 17 residues. The CDR3 region has the DNA TGTGCCAGCAGGGGAGGAAGCGGGACTAGCGGAAACAATGAGCAGTTCTTC. It translates to CASRGGSGTSGNNEQFF.

V usage is TRBV18 and J usage is TRBJ2-7; the D gene is possibly TRBD1 (5 bases). Trimming took off 5 bases at V and 6 bases at J, with 17 bases between the two ends. Germline V gene sequence: CDR1 KGHSH, CDR2 LQKENI. The length of the CDR3 is 14 residues. In DNA form, the CDR3 reads TGTGCCAGCTCAGCCGAAGGTTGGGGCGGCGAGCAGTACTTC. Its protein product is CASSAEGWGGEQYF.